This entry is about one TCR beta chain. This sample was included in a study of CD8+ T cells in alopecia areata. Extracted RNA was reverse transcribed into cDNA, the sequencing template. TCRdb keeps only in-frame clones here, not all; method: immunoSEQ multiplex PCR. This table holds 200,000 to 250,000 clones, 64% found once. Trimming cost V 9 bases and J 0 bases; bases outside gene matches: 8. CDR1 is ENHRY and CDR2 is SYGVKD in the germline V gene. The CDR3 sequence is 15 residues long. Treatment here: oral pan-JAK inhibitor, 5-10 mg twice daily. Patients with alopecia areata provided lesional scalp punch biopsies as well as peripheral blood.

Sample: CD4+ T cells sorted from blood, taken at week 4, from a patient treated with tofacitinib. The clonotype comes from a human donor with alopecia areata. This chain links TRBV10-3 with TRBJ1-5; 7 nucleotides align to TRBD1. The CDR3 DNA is TGTGCCATTTCCCCGGGACAGTCTAGCAATCAGCCCCAGCATTTT. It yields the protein CAISPGQSSNQPQHF.